The following is a T cell receptor (beta chain) sequence with its context. The sample is drawn from a study of blood T cell repertoires in COVID-19. The wider study: Nucleic acid was either cDNA or gDNA, and it came from T cells, B-cell-depleted T cells, or PBMCs.

Trimming at V came to 2 bases and at J to 1 base, leaving 5 bases not matched to a gene. The CDR3 sequence is 16 residues long. Looked up from germline, CDR1 is SGHVS and CDR2 is FQNEAQ. The protocol was immunoSEQ multiplex PCR, while the TCRdb copy is restricted to in-frame clones and leaves out a portion. The table lists approximately 400,000 clones, roughly four fifths of them singletons. Sample: peripheral blood. This clonotype originated in a human donor with acute or convalescent COVID-19. The donor label of this sample is uncertain. The chain has TRBV7-8 and TRBJ1-5; 7 nucleotides align to TRBD1. CDR3 protein: CASSLSGGQSNQPQHF. CDR3 coding DNA: TGTGCCAGCAGCTTATCCGGGGGACAGAGCAATCAGCCCCAGCATTTT. Using reference TRBV7-8 and TRBJ1-5 for the parts outside the CDR3, the full variable domain is GAGVSQSPRYKVAKRGQDVALRCDPISGHVSLFWYQQALGQGPEFLTYFQNEAQLDKSGLPSDRFFAERPEGSVSTLKIQRTQQEDSAVYLCASSLSGGQSNQPQHFGDGTRLSIL.